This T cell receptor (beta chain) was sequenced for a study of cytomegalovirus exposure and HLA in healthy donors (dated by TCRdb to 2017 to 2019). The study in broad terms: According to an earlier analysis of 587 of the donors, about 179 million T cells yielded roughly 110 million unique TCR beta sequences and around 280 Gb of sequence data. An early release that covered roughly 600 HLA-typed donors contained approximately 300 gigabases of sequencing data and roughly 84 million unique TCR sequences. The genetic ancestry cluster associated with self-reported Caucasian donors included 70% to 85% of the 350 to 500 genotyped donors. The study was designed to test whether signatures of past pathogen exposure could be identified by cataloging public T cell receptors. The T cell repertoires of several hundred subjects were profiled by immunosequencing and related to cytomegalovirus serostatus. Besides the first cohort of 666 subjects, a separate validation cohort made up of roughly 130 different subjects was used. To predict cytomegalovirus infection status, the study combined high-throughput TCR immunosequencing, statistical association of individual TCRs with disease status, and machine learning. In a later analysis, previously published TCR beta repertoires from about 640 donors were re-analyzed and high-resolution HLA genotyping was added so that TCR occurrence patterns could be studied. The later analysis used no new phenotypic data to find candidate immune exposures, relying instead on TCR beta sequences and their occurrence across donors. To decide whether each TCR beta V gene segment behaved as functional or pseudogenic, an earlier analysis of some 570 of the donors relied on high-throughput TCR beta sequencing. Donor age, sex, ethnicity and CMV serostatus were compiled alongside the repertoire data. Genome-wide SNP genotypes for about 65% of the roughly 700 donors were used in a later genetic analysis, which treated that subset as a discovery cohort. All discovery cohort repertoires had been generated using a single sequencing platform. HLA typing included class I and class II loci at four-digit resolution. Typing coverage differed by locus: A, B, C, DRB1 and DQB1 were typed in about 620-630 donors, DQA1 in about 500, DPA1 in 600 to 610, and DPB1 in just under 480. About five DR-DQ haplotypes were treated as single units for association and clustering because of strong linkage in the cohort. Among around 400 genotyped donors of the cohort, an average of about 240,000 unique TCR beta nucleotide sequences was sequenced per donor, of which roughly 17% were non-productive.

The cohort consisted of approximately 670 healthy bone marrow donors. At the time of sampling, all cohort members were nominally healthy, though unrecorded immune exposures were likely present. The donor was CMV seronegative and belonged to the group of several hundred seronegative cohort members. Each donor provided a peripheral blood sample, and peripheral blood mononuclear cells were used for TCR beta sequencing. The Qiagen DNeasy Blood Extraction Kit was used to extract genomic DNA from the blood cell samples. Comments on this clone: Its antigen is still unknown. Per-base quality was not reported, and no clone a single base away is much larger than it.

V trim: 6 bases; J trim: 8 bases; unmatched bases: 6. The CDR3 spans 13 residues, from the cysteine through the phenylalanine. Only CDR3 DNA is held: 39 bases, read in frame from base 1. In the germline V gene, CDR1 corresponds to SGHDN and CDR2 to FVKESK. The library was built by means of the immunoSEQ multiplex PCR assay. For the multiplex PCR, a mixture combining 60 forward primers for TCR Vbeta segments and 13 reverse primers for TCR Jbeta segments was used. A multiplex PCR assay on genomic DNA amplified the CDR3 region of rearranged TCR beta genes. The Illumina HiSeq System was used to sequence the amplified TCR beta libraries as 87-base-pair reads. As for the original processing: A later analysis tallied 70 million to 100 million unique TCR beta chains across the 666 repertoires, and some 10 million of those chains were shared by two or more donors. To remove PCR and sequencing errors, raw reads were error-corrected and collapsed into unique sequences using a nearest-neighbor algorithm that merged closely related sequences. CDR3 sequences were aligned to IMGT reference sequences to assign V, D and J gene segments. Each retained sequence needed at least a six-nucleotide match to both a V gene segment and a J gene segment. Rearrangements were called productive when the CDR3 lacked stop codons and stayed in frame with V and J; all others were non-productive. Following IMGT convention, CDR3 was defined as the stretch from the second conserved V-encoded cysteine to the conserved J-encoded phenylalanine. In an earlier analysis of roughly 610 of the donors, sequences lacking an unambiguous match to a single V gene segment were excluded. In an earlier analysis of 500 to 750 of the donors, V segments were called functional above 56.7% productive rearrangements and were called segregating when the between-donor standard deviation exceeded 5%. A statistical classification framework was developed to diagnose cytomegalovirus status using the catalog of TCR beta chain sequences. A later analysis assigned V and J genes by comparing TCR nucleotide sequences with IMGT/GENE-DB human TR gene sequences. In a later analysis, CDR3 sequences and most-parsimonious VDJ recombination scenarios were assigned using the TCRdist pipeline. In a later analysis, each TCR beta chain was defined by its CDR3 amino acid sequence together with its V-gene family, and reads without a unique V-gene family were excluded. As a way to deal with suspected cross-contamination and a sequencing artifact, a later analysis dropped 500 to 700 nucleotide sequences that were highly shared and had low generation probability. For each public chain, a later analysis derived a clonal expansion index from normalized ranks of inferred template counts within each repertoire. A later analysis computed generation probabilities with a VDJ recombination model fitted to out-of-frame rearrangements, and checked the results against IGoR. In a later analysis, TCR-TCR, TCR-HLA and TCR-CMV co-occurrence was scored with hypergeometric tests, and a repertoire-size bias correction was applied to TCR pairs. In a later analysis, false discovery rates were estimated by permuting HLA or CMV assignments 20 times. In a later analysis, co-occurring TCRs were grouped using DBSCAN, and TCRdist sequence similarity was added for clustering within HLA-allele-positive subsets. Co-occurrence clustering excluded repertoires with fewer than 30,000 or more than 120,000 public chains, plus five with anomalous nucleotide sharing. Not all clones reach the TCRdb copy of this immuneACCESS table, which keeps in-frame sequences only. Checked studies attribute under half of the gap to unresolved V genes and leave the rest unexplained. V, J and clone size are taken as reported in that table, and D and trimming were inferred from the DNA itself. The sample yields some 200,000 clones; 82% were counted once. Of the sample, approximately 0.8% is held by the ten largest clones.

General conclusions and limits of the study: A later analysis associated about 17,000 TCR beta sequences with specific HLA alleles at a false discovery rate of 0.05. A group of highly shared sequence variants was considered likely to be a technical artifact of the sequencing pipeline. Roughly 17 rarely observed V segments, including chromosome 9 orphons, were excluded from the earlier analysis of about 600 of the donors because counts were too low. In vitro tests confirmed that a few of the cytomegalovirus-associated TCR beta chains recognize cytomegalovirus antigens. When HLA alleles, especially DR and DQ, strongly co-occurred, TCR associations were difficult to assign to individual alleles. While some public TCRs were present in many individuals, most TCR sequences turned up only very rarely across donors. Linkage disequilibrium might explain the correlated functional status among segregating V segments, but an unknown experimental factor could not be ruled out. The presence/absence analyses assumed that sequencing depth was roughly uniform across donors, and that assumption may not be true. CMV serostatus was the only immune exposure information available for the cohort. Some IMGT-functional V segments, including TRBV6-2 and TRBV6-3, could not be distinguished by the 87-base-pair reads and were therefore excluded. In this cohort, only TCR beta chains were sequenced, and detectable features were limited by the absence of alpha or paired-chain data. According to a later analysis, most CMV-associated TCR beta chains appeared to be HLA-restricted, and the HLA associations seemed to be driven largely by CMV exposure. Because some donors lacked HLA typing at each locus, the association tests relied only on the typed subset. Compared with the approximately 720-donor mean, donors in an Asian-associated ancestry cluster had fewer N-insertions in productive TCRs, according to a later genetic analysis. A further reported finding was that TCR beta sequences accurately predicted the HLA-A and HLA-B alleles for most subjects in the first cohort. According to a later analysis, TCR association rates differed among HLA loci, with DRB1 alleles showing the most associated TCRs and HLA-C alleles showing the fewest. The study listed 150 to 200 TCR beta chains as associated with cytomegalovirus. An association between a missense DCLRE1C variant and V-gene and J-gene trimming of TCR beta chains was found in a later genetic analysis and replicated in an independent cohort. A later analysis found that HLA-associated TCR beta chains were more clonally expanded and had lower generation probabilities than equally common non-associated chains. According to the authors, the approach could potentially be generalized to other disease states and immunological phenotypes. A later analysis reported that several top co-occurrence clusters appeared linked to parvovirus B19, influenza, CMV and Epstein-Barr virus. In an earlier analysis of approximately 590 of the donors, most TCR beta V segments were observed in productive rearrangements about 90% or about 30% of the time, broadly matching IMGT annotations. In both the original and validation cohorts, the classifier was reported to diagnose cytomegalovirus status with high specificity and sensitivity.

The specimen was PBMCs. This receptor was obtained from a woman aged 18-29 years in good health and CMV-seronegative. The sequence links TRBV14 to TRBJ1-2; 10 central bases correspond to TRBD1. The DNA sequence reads TGTGCCAGCAGTCCGCGGACAGGGGGAGGCTACACCTTC. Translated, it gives CASSPRTGGGYTF.